The present entry profiles one T cell receptor (beta chain) with its context. This specimen comes from a study of patients and donors after allogeneic stem cell transplantation. TCRdb redid the calling of the RT-PCR reads with MiXCR, one entry per CDR3 protein. The sample has about 400,000 distinct CDR3 sequences, roughly 16% seen once. The CDR3 loop spans 17 amino acids. With 7 bases removed from V and 6 bases from J, the gap between germline ends came to 25 bases. This receptor was taken from a human donor who was either an allogeneic HSCT recipient or a stem cell or donor lymphocyte infusion donor (not recorded which). It is not recorded whose cells these are; they may come from a transplant donor. The rearrangement links TRBV12-3 or TRBV12-4 to TRBJ2-1; D ambiguous. Specimen: blood, either unsorted or a sorted T cell fraction (not recorded which). The CDR3 loop reads CASNKERRLRDINEQFF. CDR3 bases: TGTGCCAGCAACAAGGAGCGCCGACTTCGAGACATCAATGAGCAGTTCTTC.